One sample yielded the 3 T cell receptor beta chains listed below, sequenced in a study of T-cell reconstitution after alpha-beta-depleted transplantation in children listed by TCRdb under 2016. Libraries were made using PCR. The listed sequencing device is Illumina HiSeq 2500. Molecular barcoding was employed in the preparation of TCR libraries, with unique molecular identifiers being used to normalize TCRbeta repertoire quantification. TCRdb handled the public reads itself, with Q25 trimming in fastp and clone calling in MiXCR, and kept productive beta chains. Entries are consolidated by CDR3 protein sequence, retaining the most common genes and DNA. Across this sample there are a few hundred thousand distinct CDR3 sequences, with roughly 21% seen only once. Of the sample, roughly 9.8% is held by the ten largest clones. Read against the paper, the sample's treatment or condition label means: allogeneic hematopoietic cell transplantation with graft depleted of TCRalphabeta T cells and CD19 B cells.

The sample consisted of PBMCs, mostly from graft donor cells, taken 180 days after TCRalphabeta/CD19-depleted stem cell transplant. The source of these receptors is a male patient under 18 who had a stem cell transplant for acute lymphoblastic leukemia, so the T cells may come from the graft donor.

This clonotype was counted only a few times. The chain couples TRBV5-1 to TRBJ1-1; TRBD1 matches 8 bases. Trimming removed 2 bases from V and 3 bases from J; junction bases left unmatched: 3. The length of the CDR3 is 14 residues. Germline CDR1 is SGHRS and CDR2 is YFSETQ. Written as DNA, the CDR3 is TGCGCCAGCAGCTTTAGGACAGGGTACACTGAAGCTTTCTTT. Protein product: CASSFRTGYTEAFF.

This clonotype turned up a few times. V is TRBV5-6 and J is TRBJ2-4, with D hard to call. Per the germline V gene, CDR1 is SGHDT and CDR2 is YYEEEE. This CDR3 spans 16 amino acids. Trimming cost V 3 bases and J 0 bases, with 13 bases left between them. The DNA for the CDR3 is TGTGCCAGCAGCTGGGGTGAGCCCTTAGCCAAAAACATTCAGTACTTC. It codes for CASSWGEPLAKNIQYF.

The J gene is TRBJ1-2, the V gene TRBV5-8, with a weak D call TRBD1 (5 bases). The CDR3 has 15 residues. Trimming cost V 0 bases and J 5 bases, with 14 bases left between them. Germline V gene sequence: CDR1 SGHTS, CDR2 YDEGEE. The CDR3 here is CASSLEGVGAYGYTF. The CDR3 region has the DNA TGTGCCAGCAGCTTGGAAGGGGTCGGGGCGTATGGCTACACCTTC.